The 6 T cell receptor beta chains listed next were all sequenced from one sample in a study of beta chain features in type 1 diabetes. No antigens are known for them. Findings and limits, study-wide: People with Type 1 diabetes carried modestly yet significantly shorter TCRB CDR3s in all four CD4+ subsets.

Every bit of the isolated RNA underwent reverse transcription, so sequencing read expressed TCRB transcripts. Clones were read by immunoSEQ multiplex PCR, and TCRdb kept only the in-frame ones, dropping some. Here the sample spans around 150,000 clones, roughly 65% being singletons. Sequences were obtained from naive CD4+ T cells from blood. The receptors stem from a man younger than 40 with type 1 diabetes.

This clone was seen only a few times. The chain has TRBV30 and TRBJ1-3; D is ambiguous. Trimming took off 0 bases at V and 3 bases at J, with 6 bases between the two ends. The germline V gene has CDR1 GTSNPN and CDR2 SVGIG (reference sequence). This CDR3 is built from 13 residues. This chain's CDR3 is CAWSVRNGNTIYF. In DNA form, the CDR3 reads TGTGCCTGGAGTGTCCGAAATGGAAACACCATATATTTT.

This chain connects TRBV14 to TRBJ2-1, with no clear D. CDR1 and CDR2 from the germline V gene are SGHDN and FVKESK. The CDR3 length is 13 residues. The germline V and J ends were trimmed by 4 bases and 9 bases, with 13 bases remaining between them. DNA for the CDR3: TGTGCCAGCAGCCCGGTGAGACCCATTGAGCAGTTCTTC. It translates to CASSPVRPIEQFF.

The chain uses TRBV25-1 and TRBJ2-7, with a possible D match to TRBD1 (5 bases). The CDR3 loop spans 13 amino acids. Trimming pared 5 bases from V and 5 bases from J, leaving 13 bases between. Germline values: CDR1 MGHDK, CDR2 SYGVNS. CDR3 DNA sequence: TGTGCCAGCAGTCCGTCAGGGTTAGACGAGCAGTACTTC. This sequence encodes CASSPSGLDEQYF.

The chain recombines TRBV7-2 with TRBJ1-6; D uncertain. The V gene lost 5 bases and the J gene lost 0 bases, with 5 bases spanning the gap. There are 14 residues in the CDR3. Per the germline V gene, CDR1 is SGHTA and CDR2 is FQGNSA. As DNA, the CDR3 is TGTGCCAGCAGCCCCGGCTCCTATAATTCACCCCTCCACTTT. It yields the protein CASSPGSYNSPLHF.

This clone was counted a few times. The rearrangement joins TRBV30 to TRBJ2-1; D uncertain. V lost 5 bases and J lost 7, with 9 bases in between. The CDR3 runs to 11 residues. Germline CDR1 and CDR2: GTSNPN and SVGIG (reference sequence). In nucleotides, the CDR3 is TGTGCCTGGGAGCCCCAAAATGAGCAGTTCTTC. Translating gives CAWEPQNEQFF.

The rearrangement uses TRBV6-5 and TRBJ1-6, with TRBD1 matching over 7 bases. CDR1 MNHEY and CDR2 SVGAGI come from the germline V gene. The CDR3 length is 14 residues. V dropped 7 bases and J dropped 5; count of bases not matched to a gene: 5. The CDR3 sequence: CASTSQGNNSPLHF. CDR3 in DNA: TGTGCCAGCACCTCACAGGGGAATAATTCACCCCTCCACTTT.